Here is one TCR beta chain with its context. Its matching antigen is unknown. Investigators isolated RNA and reverse transcribed it into cDNA to act as the sequencing template. Assay used: immunoSEQ multiplex PCR; TCRdb lists only in-frame clones, some missing. Here the sample spans around 140,000 clones, about 51% being singletons. In germline, CDR1 is SGHAT, CDR2 FQDESV (reference sequence). This CDR3 contains 18 residues. J was trimmed by 3 bases and V by 3 bases; bases with no gene match: 7. The data belong to a study of CD8+ T cells in alopecia areata. Study overall: Scoring of severity for treated patients was based on percentage of affected scalp area. Notes on the study in general: The study found tofacitinib significantly decreased scalp clonality and expanded CD8+ clones among the top 100.

Treatment indicated: oral pan-JAK inhibitor, 5-10 mg twice daily. Sequences were derived from CD8+ T cells sorted from blood, sampled at week 4, from a patient treated with tofacitinib. The rearrangement uses TRBV11-1 and TRBJ2-5; 16 bases are a match to TRBD2. This receptor was taken from a human donor with alopecia areata. CDR3 bases: TGTGCCAGCAGCTTGGGACTAGCGGGGGGGCCGTTGGAAGAGACCCAGTACTTC. Translation gives CASSLGLAGGPLEETQYF.